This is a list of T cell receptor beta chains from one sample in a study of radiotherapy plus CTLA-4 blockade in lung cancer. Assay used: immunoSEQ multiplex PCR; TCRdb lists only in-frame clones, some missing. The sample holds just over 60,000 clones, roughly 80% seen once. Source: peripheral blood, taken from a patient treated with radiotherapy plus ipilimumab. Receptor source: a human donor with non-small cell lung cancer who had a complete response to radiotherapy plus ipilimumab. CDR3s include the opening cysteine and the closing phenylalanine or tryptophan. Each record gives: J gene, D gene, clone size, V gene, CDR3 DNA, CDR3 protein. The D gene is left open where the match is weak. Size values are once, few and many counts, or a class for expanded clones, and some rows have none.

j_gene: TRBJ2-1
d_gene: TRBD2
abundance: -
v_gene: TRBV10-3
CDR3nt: TGTGCCATCAGATCTAGCGGGAGCTCCTACAATGAGCAGTTCTTC
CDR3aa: CAIRSSGSSYNEQFF

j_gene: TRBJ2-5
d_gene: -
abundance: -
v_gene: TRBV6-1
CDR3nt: TGTGCCAGCAGTGAAAAGACTAGAAGGGAGACCCAGTACTTC
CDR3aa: CASSEKTRRETQYF

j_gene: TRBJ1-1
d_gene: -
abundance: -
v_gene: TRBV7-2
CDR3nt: TGTGCCAGCAGCTCCGGGAACCACGGGGGCACTGAAGCTTTCTTT
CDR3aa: CASSSGNHGGTEAFF

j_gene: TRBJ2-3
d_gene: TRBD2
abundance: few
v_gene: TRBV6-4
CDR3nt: TGTGCCAGCAGTGAGCGAGCGGGGGCTTGGAGGGGCACAGATACGCAGTATTTT
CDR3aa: CASSERAGAWRGTDTQYF

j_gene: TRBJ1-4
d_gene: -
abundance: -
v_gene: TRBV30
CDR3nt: TGTGCCTCCCCGCAGGTTGGCAATGAAAAACTGTTTTTT
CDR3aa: CASPQVGNEKLFF

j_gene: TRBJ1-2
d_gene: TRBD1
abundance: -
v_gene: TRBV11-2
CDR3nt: TGTGCCAGCAGCTTGGGACAGGGGGCCCATGGCTACACCTTC
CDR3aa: CASSLGQGAHGYTF

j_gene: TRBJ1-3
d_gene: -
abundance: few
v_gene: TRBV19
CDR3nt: TGTGCCAGTAATGATTGGGGTCAGGCTGGAAACACCATATATTTT
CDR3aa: CASNDWGQAGNTIYF

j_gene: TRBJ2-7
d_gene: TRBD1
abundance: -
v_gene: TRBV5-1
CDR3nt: TGCGCCAGCAGCTTGGAGACAGGGGATACCTACGAGCAGTACTTC
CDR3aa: CASSLETGDTYEQYF

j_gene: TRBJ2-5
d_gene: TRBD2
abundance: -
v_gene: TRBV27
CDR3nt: TGTGCCAGCAGTTTTCTAGCGGGAGGGAAGGAGACCCAGTACTTC
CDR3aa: CASSFLAGGKETQYF

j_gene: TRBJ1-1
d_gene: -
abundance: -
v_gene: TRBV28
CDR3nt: TGTGCCAGCAGTTCGCCTGGGACGGGGTCCGAAGCTTTCTTT
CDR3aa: CASSSPGTGSEAFF

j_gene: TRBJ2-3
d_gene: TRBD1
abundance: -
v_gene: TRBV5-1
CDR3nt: TGCGCCAGCACCCTTGGTACCCGACAGGGGGCCTACACAGATACGCAGTATTTT
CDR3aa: CASTLGTRQGAYTDTQYF

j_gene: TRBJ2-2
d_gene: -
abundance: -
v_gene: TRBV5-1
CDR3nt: TGCGCCAGCAAGGAGACAACGAACACCGGGGAGCTGTTTTTT
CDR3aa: CASKETTNTGELFF

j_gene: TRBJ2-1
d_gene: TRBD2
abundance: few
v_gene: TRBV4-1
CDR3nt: TGCGCCAGCAGCCCCTTGGGCGGGGGGGCCTATGAGCAGTTCTTC
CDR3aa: CASSPLGGGAYEQFF

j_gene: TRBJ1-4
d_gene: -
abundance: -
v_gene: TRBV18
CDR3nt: TGTGCCAGCTCACCACTAGTTGGCCGAGATAATGAAAAACTGTTTTTT
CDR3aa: CASSPLVGRDNEKLFF

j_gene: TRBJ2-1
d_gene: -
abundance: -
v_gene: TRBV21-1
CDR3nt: TGTGCCAGCACCCCACTAGCGGGAAGGTACAATGAGCAGTTCTTC
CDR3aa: CASTPLAGRYNEQFF

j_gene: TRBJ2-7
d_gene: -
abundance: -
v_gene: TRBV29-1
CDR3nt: TGCAGCGTTGAAGGGTACGGAACCTACGAGCAGTACTTC
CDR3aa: CSVEGYGTYEQYF

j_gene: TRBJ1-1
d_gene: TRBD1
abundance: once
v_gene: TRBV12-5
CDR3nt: TGTGCTAGTGGTAGGGACAGGGAGGGTTTCGGGAACACTGAAGCTTTCTTT
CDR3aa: CASGRDREGFGNTEAFF

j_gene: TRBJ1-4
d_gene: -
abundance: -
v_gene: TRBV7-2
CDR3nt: TGTGCCAGCAGCTTTAGGGGACGGGATGAAAAACTGTTTTTT
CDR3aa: CASSFRGRDEKLFF

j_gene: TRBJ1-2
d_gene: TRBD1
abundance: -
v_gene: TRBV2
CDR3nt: TGTGCCAGCAGTTCGGACAGGGTCTATGGCTACACCTTC
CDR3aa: CASSSDRVYGYTF

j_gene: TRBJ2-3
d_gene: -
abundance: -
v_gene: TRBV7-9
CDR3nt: TGTGCCAGCAGCTTAGCCAGACAGCTCAGGGGTACGCAGTATTTT
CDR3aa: CASSLARQLRGTQYF

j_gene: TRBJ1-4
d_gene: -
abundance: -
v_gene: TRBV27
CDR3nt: TGTGCCAGCAGTCCAAACAGTCGAATCAATGAAAAACTGTTTTTT
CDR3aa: CASSPNSRINEKLFF

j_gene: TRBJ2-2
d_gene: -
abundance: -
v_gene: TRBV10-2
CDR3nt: TGCGCCAGCAAGAGACCCTCTATCGGGGAGCTGTTTTTT
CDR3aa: CASKRPSIGELFF

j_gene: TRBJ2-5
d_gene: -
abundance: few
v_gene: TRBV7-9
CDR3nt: TGTGCCAGCAGCGTGCTCGTGGACGGCAGACTGTACTTC
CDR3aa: CASSVLVDGRLYF

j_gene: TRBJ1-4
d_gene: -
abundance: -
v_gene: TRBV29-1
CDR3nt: TGCAGCGTCCCCGTGGGGGAAAAACTGTTTTTT
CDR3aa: CSVPVGEKLFF

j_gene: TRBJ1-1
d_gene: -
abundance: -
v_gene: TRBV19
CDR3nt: TGTGCCAGTGTCCTCCTTGGGGCGAGGGCTGAAGCTTTCTTT
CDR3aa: CASVLLGARAEAFF

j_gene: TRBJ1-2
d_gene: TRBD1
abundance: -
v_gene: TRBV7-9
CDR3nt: TGTGCCAGCGGATATACAGGGGTTAATGGCTACACCTTC
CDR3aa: CASGYTGVNGYTF

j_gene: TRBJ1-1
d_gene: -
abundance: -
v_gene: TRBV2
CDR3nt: TGTGCCAGCATCGAAGACGGGAACACTGAAGCTTTCTTT
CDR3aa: CASIEDGNTEAFF

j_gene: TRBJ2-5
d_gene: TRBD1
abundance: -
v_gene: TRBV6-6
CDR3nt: TGTGCCAGCAGTCGATTCCGGGACAGCCAAGAGACCCAGTACTTC
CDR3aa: CASSRFRDSQETQYF

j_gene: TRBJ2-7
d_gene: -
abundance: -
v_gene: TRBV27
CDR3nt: TGTGCCAGCAGTTCTTTCGACGATCACGAGCAGTACTTC
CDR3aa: CASSSFDDHEQYF

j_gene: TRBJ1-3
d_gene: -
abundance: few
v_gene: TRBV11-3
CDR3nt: TGTGCCAGCGGAGGGGACACCATATATTTT
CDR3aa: CASGGDTIYF

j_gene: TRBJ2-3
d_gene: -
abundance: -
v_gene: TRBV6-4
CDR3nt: TGTGCCAGCAGTGAATCTTCGGTTAGCACAGATACGCAGTATTTT
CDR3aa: CASSESSVSTDTQYF

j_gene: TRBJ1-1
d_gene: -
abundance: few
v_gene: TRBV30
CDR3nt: TGTGCCTGGAGTCTCCGATACACTGAAGCTTTCTTT
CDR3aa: CAWSLRYTEAFF

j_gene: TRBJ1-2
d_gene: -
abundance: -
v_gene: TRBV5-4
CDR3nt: TGTGCCAGCAGCTCCGTTGGTTTCTCTCTTGCCCCTAACTATGGCTACACCTTC
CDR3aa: CASSSVGFSLAPNYGYTF

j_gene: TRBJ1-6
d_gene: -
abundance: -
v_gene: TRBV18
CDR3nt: TGTGCCAGCTCACCTGCAGGGACGGTTAATTCACCCCTCCACTTT
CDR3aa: CASSPAGTVNSPLHF

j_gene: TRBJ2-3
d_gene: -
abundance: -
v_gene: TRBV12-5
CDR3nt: TGTGCTAGTGGTTTTGACAATTTCGGGACGCAGTATTTT
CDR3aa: CASGFDNFGTQYF

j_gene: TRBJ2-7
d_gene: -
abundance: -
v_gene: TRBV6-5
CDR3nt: TGTGCCAGCAGAGAGGAGGTCCCCTACGAGCAGTACTTC
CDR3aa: CASREEVPYEQYF

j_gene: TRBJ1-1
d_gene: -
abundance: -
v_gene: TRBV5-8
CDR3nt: TGTGCCAGCAGCTTCGGGGGATATGGGAACACTGAAGCTTTCTTT
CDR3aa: CASSFGGYGNTEAFF

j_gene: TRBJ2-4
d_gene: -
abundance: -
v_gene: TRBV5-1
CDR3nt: TGCGCCAGCAGCTTGGATCCGGGGCCGGGAAACATTCAGTACTTC
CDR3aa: CASSLDPGPGNIQYF

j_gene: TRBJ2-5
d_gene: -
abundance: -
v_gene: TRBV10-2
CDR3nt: TGCGCCAGCAGTGATTTGGGAGAGACCCAGTACTTC
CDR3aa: CASSDLGETQYF

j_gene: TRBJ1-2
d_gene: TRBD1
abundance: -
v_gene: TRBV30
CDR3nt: TGTGCCTGTACCGGGACAGTCTATGGCTACACCTTC
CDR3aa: CACTGTVYGYTF

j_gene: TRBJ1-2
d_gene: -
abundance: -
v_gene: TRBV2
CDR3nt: TGTGCCAGCAGTGACAGGATCTATGGCTACACCTTC
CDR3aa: CASSDRIYGYTF

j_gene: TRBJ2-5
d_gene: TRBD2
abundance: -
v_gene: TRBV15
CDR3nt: TGTGCCACCAGCCCTCGGGGACTAGAACGCGAGACCCAGTACTTC
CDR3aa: CATSPRGLERETQYF

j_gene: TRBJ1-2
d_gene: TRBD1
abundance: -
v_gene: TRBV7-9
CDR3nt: TGTGCCAGCAGCATGGACAGGGACTATGGCTACACCTTC
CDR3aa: CASSMDRDYGYTF

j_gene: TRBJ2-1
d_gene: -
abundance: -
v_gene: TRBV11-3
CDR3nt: TGTGCCAGCAGCTTATCCTACAATGAGCAGTTCTTC
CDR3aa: CASSLSYNEQFF

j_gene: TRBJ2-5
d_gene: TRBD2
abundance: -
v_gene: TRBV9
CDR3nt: TGTGCCAGCAGCGTAGGAGCCAGGGAGGGTGCGGGAGAGACCCAGTACTTC
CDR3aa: CASSVGAREGAGETQYF

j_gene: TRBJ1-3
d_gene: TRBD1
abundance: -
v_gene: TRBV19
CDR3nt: TGTGCCAGTAGCAGGGGGGGCACTGGAAACACCATATATTTT
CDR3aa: CASSRGGTGNTIYF

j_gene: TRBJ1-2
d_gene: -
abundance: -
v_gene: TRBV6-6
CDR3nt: TGTGCCAGCAGTTCCCAGGGGCACTATGGCTACACCTTC
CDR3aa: CASSSQGHYGYTF

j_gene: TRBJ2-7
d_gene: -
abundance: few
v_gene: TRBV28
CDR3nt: TGTGCCAGCACCCCGGGACACAACTACGAGCAGTACTTC
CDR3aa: CASTPGHNYEQYF

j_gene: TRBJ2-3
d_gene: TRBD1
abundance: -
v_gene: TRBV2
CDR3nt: TGTGCCGCTTCGGGACAGCCCACAGATACGCAGTATTTT
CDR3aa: CAASGQPTDTQYF

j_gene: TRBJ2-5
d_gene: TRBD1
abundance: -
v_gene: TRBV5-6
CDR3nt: TGTGCCAGCAGCCGGACAGGGCTGCAAGAGACCCAGTACTTC
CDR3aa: CASSRTGLQETQYF

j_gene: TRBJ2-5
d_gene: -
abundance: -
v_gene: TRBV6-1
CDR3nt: TGTGCCGCCTACGGGCTGGGGCAAGAGACCCAGTACTTC
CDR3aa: CAAYGLGQETQYF

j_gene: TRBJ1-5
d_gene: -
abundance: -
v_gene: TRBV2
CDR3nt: TGTGCCAGCAGTGGGACAGTGGGGTATCAGCCCCAGCATTTT
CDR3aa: CASSGTVGYQPQHF